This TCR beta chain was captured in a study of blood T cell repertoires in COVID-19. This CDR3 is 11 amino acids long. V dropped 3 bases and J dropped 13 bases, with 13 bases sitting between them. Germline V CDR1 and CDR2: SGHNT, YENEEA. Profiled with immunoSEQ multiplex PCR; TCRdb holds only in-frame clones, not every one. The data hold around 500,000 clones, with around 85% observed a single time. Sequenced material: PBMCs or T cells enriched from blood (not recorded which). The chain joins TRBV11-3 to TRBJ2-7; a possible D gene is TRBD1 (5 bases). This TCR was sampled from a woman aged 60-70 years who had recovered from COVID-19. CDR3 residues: CASSLRWGGYF. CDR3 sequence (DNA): TGTGCCAGCAGCTTGAGGTGGGGCGGATACTTC.